This TCR beta chain was identified during a study of OX40 agonist ivuxolimab in advanced cancers. Study context: There were three patients with partial responses, one having hepatocellular carcinoma and two cutaneous melanoma. Study outcomes and limitations: Clonal expansion among partial responders at 0.1-3.0 mg/kg ranked near the lowest. Expanded clones were, on average, more numerous in CD8+ T cells than in CD4+.

Patients had blood sampled at baseline and again on cycle 4 day 1 and cycle 7 day 1. The V segment lost 4 bases and the J segment 5 bases; nucleotides outside the gene matches: 5. The CDR3 totals 15 residues. CDR1 SGHDT and CDR2 YYEEEE come from the germline V gene. As concerns this clone: No antigen is known for it.

Using immunoSEQ multiplex PCR, the repertoire was profiled, and TCRdb retains in-frame clones only, with some absent. The table has around 70,000 clones, roughly 88% seen once; the top ten hold 6.9%. The source was CD4+ or CD8+ T cells sorted from blood, collected in a trial of the OX40 agonist ivuxolimab. This receptor was obtained from an adult with an advanced solid tumor such as melanoma, head and neck, liver or kidney cancer. J is TRBJ1-6 and V is TRBV5-6, with 8 bases aligning to TRBD1. The CDR3 loop is CASSAVTGDNSPLHF. The CDR3 region has the DNA TGTGCCAGCAGCGCCGTGACAGGGGATAATTCACCCCTCCACTTT.